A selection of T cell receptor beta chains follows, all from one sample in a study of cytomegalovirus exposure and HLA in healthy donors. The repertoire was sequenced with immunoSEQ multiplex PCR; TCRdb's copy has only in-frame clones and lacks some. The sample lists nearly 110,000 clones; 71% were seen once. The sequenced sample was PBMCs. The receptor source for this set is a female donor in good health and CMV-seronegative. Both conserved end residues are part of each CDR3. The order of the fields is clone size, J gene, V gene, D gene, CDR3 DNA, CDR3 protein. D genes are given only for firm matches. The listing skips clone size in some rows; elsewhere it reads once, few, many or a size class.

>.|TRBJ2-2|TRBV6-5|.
TGTGCCAGCAGGTCTTCCGCGAACACCGGGGAGCTGTTTTTT
CASRSSANTGELFF
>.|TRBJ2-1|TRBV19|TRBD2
TGTGCCAGTAGTCTTGTGGCTAGCGGGTGGGGGAATGAGCAGTTCTTC
CASSLVASGWGNEQFF
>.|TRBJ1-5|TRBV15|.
TGTGCCACCAGCAGAGATAGGCCAGGGACAAGCAATCAGCCCCAGCATTTT
CATSRDRPGTSNQPQHF
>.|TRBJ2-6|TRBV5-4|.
TGTGCCAGCAGCTTGTCGGGCTCTGGGGCCAACGTCCTGACTTTC
CASSLSGSGANVLTF
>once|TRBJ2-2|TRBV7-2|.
TGTGCCAGCAGCTTAGTTAGCACCGGGGAGCTGTTTTTT
CASSLVSTGELFF
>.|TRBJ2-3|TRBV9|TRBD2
TGTGCCAGCACTAGCGGGACCACAGATACGCAGTATTTT
CASTSGTTDTQYF
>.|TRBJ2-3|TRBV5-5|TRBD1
TGTGCCAGCAGCTCGGACAGGCGCACAGATACGCAGTATTTT
CASSSDRRTDTQYF
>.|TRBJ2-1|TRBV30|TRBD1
TGTGCCTGGACTCCGGACAGGTACTACAATGAGCAGTTCTTC
CAWTPDRYYNEQFF
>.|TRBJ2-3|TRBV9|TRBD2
TGTGCCAGCAGCCACGCCGGTAGCGGGGATACGCAGTATTTT
CASSHAGSGDTQYF
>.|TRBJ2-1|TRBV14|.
TGTGCCAGCAGCCAAGAATTACAGGGATTGCCGCGGTTCTTC
CASSQELQGLPRFF
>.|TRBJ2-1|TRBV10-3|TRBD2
TGTGCCATCGCACAACTAGCGACGGACCGATACGAGCAGTTCTTC
CAIAQLATDRYEQFF
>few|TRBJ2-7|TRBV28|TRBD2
TGTGCCAGCAGCAGATTTTATGGGACTAGCGGGAGCTCCTACGAGCAGTACTTC
CASSRFYGTSGSSYEQYF
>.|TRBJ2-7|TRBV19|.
TGTGCCAGTAGTACCGAGCGGAGGAACGAGCAGTACTTC
CASSTERRNEQYF
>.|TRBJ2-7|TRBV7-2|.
TGTGCCAGCAGCTTCCGGGACTCGACCTCCTACGAGCAGTACTTC
CASSFRDSTSYEQYF
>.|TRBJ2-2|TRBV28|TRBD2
TGTGCCAGCAGTTTAGAGCGGGAGTTGCACACCGGGGAGCTGTTTTTT
CASSLERELHTGELFF
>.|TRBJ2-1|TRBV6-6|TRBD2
TGTGCCAGCAGTTATTCTAGCGGGCAGTACAATGAGCAGTTCTTC
CASSYSSGQYNEQFF
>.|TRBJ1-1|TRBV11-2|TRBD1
TGTGCCGGGGGACAGGGGAACACTGAAGCTTTCTTT
CAGGQGNTEAFF
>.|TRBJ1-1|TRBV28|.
TGTGCCAGCAGTTTCTGGGACACGGTCTACACTGAAGCTTTCTTT
CASSFWDTVYTEAFF
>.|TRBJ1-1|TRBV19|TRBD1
TGTGCCAGTAGTATCACCGGCAGGGGGGTTGAAGCTTTCTTT
CASSITGRGVEAFF
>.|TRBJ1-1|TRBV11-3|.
TGTGCCAGCAGCTTAGCGGGGGAGGGAGCCCTGAACACTGAAGCTTTCTTT
CASSLAGEGALNTEAFF
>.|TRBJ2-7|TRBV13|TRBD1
TGTGCCAGCAGCTTAGGTCTCAGGGGGACCTACGAGCAGTACTTC
CASSLGLRGTYEQYF
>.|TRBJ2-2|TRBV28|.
TGTGCCAGCACCCTACCTAGGAACACCGGGGAGCTGTTTTTT
CASTLPRNTGELFF
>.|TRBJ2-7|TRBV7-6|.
TGTGCCAGCAGCTTAGACCTAGCCCCACCGGGCGAGCAGTACTTC
CASSLDLAPPGEQYF
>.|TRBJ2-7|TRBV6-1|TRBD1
TGTGCCAGCAGTGGCCTTAGGGGGCTGGGCGAGCAGTACTTC
CASSGLRGLGEQYF
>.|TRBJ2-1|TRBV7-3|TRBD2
TGTGCCAGCAGCCCGACTAGCGCGCGGTACAATGAGCAGTTCTTC
CASSPTSARYNEQFF
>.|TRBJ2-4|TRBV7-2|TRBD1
TGTGCCAGCAGCTCCGGGACAGGGAGTCAGTACTTC
CASSSGTGSQYF
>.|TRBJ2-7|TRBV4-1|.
TGCGCCAGCAGCCTCCAGCTAGGCGAGATCTACGAGCAGTACTTC
CASSLQLGEIYEQYF
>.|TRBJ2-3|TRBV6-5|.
TGTGCCAGCAGAGAGGGGGGCACAGATACGCAGTATTTT
CASREGGTDTQYF
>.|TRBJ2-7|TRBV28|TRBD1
TGTGCCAGCAGCCGGGACAGGGTAGCCGAGCAGTACTTC
CASSRDRVAEQYF
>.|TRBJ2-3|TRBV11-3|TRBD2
TGTGCCAGCAGCTCTTTAGCGGGAGGGTCAGATACGCAGTATTTT
CASSSLAGGSDTQYF
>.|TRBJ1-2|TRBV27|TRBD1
TGTGCCAGCAGTAGGTTCGAAGGGGGCAGCCATGGCTACACCTTC
CASSRFEGGSHGYTF
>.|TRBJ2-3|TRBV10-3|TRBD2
TGTGCCATCAGTGCAAGGACTAGCGGGAGTGGGATCAAAGATACGCAGTATTTT
CAISARTSGSGIKDTQYF
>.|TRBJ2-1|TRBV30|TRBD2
TGTGCCTGGAGTTTGGGACTAGCGGGCTTTAATGAGCAGTTCTTC
CAWSLGLAGFNEQFF
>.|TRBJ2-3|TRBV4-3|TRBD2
TGCGCCAGCAGCCAAGGACTAGCGGAGCGCACAGATACGCAGTATTTT
CASSQGLAERTDTQYF
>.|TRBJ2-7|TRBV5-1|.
TGCGCCAGCAGTGAACAGGGCGGCTCCTACGAGCAGTACTTC
CASSEQGGSYEQYF
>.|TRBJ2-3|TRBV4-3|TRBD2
TGCGCCAGCAGCCAAGATTCGATCGGGACTAGCGGGAGTAAAAATACGCAGTATTTT
CASSQDSIGTSGSKNTQYF
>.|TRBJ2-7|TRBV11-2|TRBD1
TGTGCCAGCAGCCCACCGGGACAGGGGTTCGAGCAGTACTTC
CASSPPGQGFEQYF